This T cell receptor beta chain is from a study of blood T cell repertoires in COVID-19. Across the whole study: PBMCs, B-cell-depleted T cells, or T cells were the source of the cDNA or gDNA that made up the material.

The table came from immunoSEQ multiplex PCR; TCRdb's copy has only in-frame clones and leaves some out. The sample contains some 66,000 clones, 88% of which appear only once. Per the germline V gene, CDR1 is SGHTA and CDR2 is FQGNSA. V lost 1 base to trimming and J lost 3 bases, with 18 bases between them. This CDR3 contains 17 residues. What was sequenced was peripheral blood. The receptor was derived from a woman aged 55-75 years with acute or convalescent COVID-19. J is TRBJ1-2 and V is TRBV7-2, with a weak D call TRBD1 (6 bases). CDR3 DNA sequence: TGTGCCAGCAGCTTAGTAGTTGTGGCAGGGGAATACTATGGCTACACCTTC. Protein: CASSLVVVAGEYYGYTF. The full variable domain, completed using reference TRBV7-2 and TRBJ1-2, is GAGVSQSPSNKVTEKGKDVELRCDPISGHTALYWYRQSLGQGLEFLIYFQGNSAPDKSGLPSDRFSAERTGGSVSTLTIQRTQQEDSAVYLCASSLVVVAGEYYGYTFGSGTRLTVV.